The 23 T cell receptor beta chains listed next were all sequenced from one sample in a study of patients and donors after allogeneic stem cell transplantation. TCRdb passed the RT-PCR reads through MiXCR, listing each CDR3 protein once. There are roughly 960,000 distinct CDR3 sequences in the sample; 18% occur only once, and around 5.5% lies in the top ten. Material for sequencing was blood, either unsorted or a sorted T cell fraction (not recorded which). The receptors were sampled from a human donor who was either an allogeneic HSCT recipient or a stem cell or donor lymphocyte infusion donor (not recorded which). It is not recorded whose cells these are; they may come from a transplant donor.

This sequence joins TRBV7-9 and TRBJ2-7; 9 bases map to TRBD1. This CDR3 contains 16 residues. Germline CDR1 and CDR2: SEHNR and FQNEAQ (reference sequence). The V and J ends lost 3 bases and 2 bases, in that order; junction bases with no gene match: 8. The CDR3 sequence is CASSFLLGTGPYEQYF. The CDR3 DNA reads as TGTGCCAGCAGCTTCCTTCTTGGGACAGGGCCCTACGAGCAGTACTTC. Full variable domain (rest looked up from reference TRBV7-9 and TRBJ2-7): DTGVSQNPRHKITKRGQNVTFRCDPISEHNRLYWYRQTLGQGPEFLTYFQNEAQLEKSRLLSDRFSAERPKGSFSTLEIQRTEQGDSAMYLCASSFLLGTGPYEQYFGPGTRLTVT.

The chain joins TRBV27 to TRBJ2-3; D is uncertain. The CDR3 extends over 14 amino acids. Germline V gene data show CDR1 as MNHEY and CDR2 as SMNVEV (reference sequence). Trimming cost V 3 bases and J 1 base, with 8 bases left between them. CDR3 protein: CASSFVSGTDTQYF. The CDR3 DNA follows: TGTGCCAGCAGTTTCGTATCGGGCACAGATACGCAGTATTTT.

This clonotype was detected only a few times. The chain joins TRBV5-1 to TRBJ2-7; TRBD2 matches at 8 bases. Per the germline V gene, CDR1 is SGHRS and CDR2 is YFSETQ. The CDR3 consists of 16 residues. V dropped 0 bases and J dropped 0; count of bases not matched to a gene: 5. CDR3 residues: CASSLGVSGDSYEQYF. The CDR3 DNA sequence: TGCGCCAGCAGCTTGGGAGTTAGCGGGGACTCCTACGAGCAGTACTTC.

The gene calls are TRBV12-3 or TRBV12-4 and TRBJ2-3; a weak D match, TRBD2 (5 bases). Trimming took 6 bases from V and 0 from J, leaving 19 bases between them. The CDR3 runs 17 residues. CDR3 residues: CASSLLGPAASTDTQYF. CDR3 nucleotide sequence: TGTGCCAGCAGCCTCCTAGGGCCAGCGGCTAGCACAGATACGCAGTATTTT.

This clonotype came up a few times. The chain has TRBV30 and TRBJ1-2; D gene unclear. V was cut by 4 bases and J by 8 bases, with 14 bases left in between. Germline V gene data show CDR1 as GTSNPN and CDR2 as SVGIG (reference sequence). This CDR3 region has 12 residues. CDR3 residues: CAWTQASYGYTF. DNA for the CDR3: TGTGCCTGGACACAAGCGAGCTACGGCTACACCTTC.

V usage is TRBV5-5 and J usage is TRBJ2-7; D remains unclear. The V end lost 1 base, the J end lost 5 bases, and 13 bases lay between the germline ends. Germline lookup yields CDR1 SGHKS and CDR2 YYEKEE (reference sequence). The CDR3 is 14 amino acids. The CDR3 sequence: CASSLNRGFDEQYF. CDR3 DNA: TGTGCCAGCAGCTTGAATCGCGGTTTCGACGAGCAGTACTTC. Drawing the rest from reference TRBV5-5 and TRBJ2-7, the complete variable domain is DAGVTQSPTHLIKTRGQQVTLRCSPISGHKSVSWYQQVLGQGPQFIFQYYEKEERGRGNFPDRFSARQFPNYSSELNVNALLLGDSALYLCASSLNRGFDEQYFGPGTRLTVT.

The V and J genes are TRBV20-1 and TRBJ1-2, with D possibly matching TRBD1 (6 bases). Germline CDR1 DFQATT, CDR2 SNEGSKA (reference sequence). The CDR3 runs to 14 residues. V was pared by 5 bases and J by 8 bases, with 21 bases between. CDR3 protein: CSASRPGGEIGYTF. The CDR3 DNA reads as TGCAGTGCTTCCCGGCCTGGGGGCGAGATAGGCTACACCTTC.

This clonotype was seen ten or more times. CDR3 sequence (DNA): TGTGCCAGCAGCCAAGAGGAGACGGGGCTGGGGGACTATGGCTACACCTTC. It yields the protein CASSQEETGLGDYGYTF. The V gene is TRBV4-2, the J gene TRBJ1-2; D is perhaps TRBD1 (5 bases). V was pared by 0 bases and J by 3 bases, with 17 bases between. Germline assignment: CDR1 LGHNA and CDR2 YNFKEQ. The CDR3 is 17 residues long.

The chain has TRBV5-1 and TRBJ2-7, with D possibly called TRBD1 or TRBD2 (5 bases each). There are 13 residues in the CDR3. The V end was cut by 5 bases, the J end by 6 bases, with 15 bases between. Germline CDR1 and CDR2: SGHRS and YFSETQ. CDR3 residues: CASRRDGVGEQYF. In DNA form, the CDR3 reads TGCGCCAGCAGGAGGGACGGAGTTGGCGAGCAGTACTTC.

The chain combines TRBV12-3 or TRBV12-4 with TRBJ2-7, with D hard to call. The ends were cut back, 4 bases at V and 2 bases at J, with 12 bases in the middle. This CDR3 region has 14 residues. This chain's CDR3 is CASSSPNITYEQYF. CDR3 nucleotides: TGTGCCAGCAGTTCCCCTAACATCACCTACGAGCAGTACTTC.

This clonotype was picked up a small number of times. The gene calls are TRBV4-3 and TRBJ1-1, with a possible D match to TRBD1 (6 bases). V gave up 0 bases and J gave up 5 bases, with 13 bases separating them. The germline gives CDR1 LGHNA, CDR2 YSLEER. This CDR3 comprises 15 residues. DNA for the CDR3: TGCGCCAGCAGCCAAGATTTTAAGGGGGGGACTGAAGCTTTCTTT. Translated: CASSQDFKGGTEAFF.

This clonotype was counted a few times. The CDR3 spells CASSQKGTGNQPQHF. CDR3 nucleotides: TGTGCCAGCAGCCAAAAGGGGACAGGCAATCAGCCCCAGCATTTT. The chain employs TRBV7-9 and TRBJ1-5; 7 bases agree with TRBD1. CDR3 length: 15 amino acids. The J segment lost 2 bases and the V segment lost 5 bases, leaving 6 bases of the junction unmatched. Germline V gene sequence: CDR1 SEHNR, CDR2 FQNEAQ (reference sequence).

This clonotype turned up a few times. The chain recombines TRBV6-1 with TRBJ1-1; no definite D call. This CDR3 region has 15 residues. V lost 0 bases, J lost 5 bases, and 13 bases lay in between. From germline, CDR1 is MNHNS and CDR2 SASEGT. The chain's CDR3 is CASSEARLPRTEAFF. The CDR3 coding sequence is TGTGCCAGCAGTGAAGCGCGACTTCCTCGGACTGAAGCTTTCTTT.

This chain links TRBV27 with TRBJ2-3, with TRBD2 identical over 7 bases. CDR3 size: 14 residues. Trimming removed 8 bases from V and 3 bases from J; junction bases left unmatched: 8. The germline gives CDR1 MNHEY, CDR2 SMNVEV (reference sequence). The CDR3 nucleotides read TGTGCCAGCTGGTTGCGGGGAGGGACAGATACGCAGTATTTT. Its translation is CASWLRGGTDTQYF.

V and J are TRBV9 and TRBJ1-4; maybe TRBD1 (5 bases). V gave up 5 bases and J gave up 5 bases, with 13 bases separating them. CDR1 SGDLS and CDR2 YYNGEE come from the germline V gene. This CDR3 spans 14 amino acids. The CDR3 is CASSETGRNEKLFF. The CDR3 nucleotides read TGTGCCAGCAGTGAAACAGGACGAAATGAAAAACTGTTTTTT.

This clonotype was counted at least ten times. This chain connects TRBV6-1 to TRBJ2-3; D is uncertain. The CDR3 covers 14 residues. The V and J ends lost 6 bases and 4 bases respectively, with 14 bases between them. Germline values: CDR1 MNHNS, CDR2 SASEGT. Written as DNA, the CDR3 is TGTGCCAGCAGCTCTTCGTGGGCTGCAGATACGCAGTATTTT. Translated, it gives CASSSSWAADTQYF.

The chain employs TRBV3-1 and TRBJ2-5; D is ambiguous. CDR3 length: 11 amino acids. V was pared by 10 bases and J by 0 bases, with 6 bases between. CDR1 is LGHDT and CDR2 is YNNKEL in the germline V gene (reference sequence). CDR3 nucleotide sequence: TGTGCCACCCGTTACCAAGAGACCCAGTACTTC. Protein: CATRYQETQYF.

This clonotype was detected ten times or more. The J gene is TRBJ2-1, the V gene TRBV10-3, with 8 bases matching TRBD1. This CDR3 is built from 15 residues. Germline loops: CDR1 ENHRY, CDR2 SYGVKD. V was pared by 5 bases and J by 6 bases, with 9 bases of the junction left unmatched. CDR3 sequence reads: CAISKGQGRVNEQFF. The CDR3 DNA reads TGTGCCATCAGTAAAGGACAGGGTCGGGTCAATGAGCAGTTCTTC.

As DNA, the CDR3 is TGTGCCAGCTCACCACGGGGCAGAACTATGAACACTGAAGCTTTCTTT. It is translated as CASSPRGRTMNTEAFF. The rearrangement joins TRBV18 to TRBJ1-1; a weak D match, TRBD1 (5 bases). This CDR3 spans 16 amino acids. Germline assignment: CDR1 KGHSH and CDR2 LQKENI. The V end lost 1 base, the J end lost 0 bases, and 12 bases lay between the germline ends.

This clonotype was counted ten times or more. This chain connects TRBV9 to TRBJ1-2; D unresolved. Germline loops: CDR1 SGDLS, CDR2 YYNGEE. This CDR3 is 12 amino acids long. Trimming removed 5 bases at V and 2 bases at J, with 7 bases between. The CDR3 region has the DNA TGTGCCAGCAGTGCGACAAACTATGGCTACACCTTC. It specifies CASSATNYGYTF. Full variable domain (remainder filled in from reference TRBV9 and TRBJ1-2): DSGVTQTPKHLITATGQRVTLRCSPRSGDLSVYWYQQSLDQGLQFLIQYYNGEERAKGNILERFSAQQFPDLHSELNLSSLELGDSALYFCASSATNYGYTFGSGTRLTVV.

V is TRBV12-3 or TRBV12-4 and J is TRBJ2-1, with a tentative D call TRBD1 (5 bases). The CDR3 extends over 15 amino acids. V was cut by 0 bases and J by 5 bases, with 11 bases left in between. The CDR3 region is CASSLALTANNEQFF. CDR3 DNA: TGTGCCAGCAGTTTAGCGCTGACAGCGAACAATGAGCAGTTCTTC.

V gene TRBV9 combines with J gene TRBJ1-1; TRBD1 is a possible D gene (5 bases). The germline V and J ends were trimmed by 1 base and 7 bases, with 11 bases remaining between them. Germline V gives CDR1 SGDLS, CDR2 YYNGEE. The CDR3 length is 13 residues. CDR3 loop: CASSVFREGEAFF. The CDR3 nucleotides read TGTGCCAGCAGCGTATTCAGGGAAGGTGAAGCTTTCTTT.

The V call is TRBV6-1, the J call TRBJ2-3; TRBD2 agrees at 8 bases. CDR1 and CDR2 (germline): MNHNS, SASEGT. V was pared by 4 bases and J by 0 bases, with 9 bases of the junction left unmatched. This CDR3 region has 17 residues. This chain's CDR3 is CASSGDRLARSTDTQYF. DNA of the CDR3: TGTGCCAGCAGTGGGGATCGACTAGCGCGAAGCACAGATACGCAGTATTTT.